This TCR beta chain stems from a study of human T cells and chemical hapten exposure. At the level of the study: Variability of per-sample TCR yields stemmed mainly from small differences in pooled library volume.

The germline V gene encodes CDR1 SGHRS and CDR2 YFSETQ. V lost 4 bases to trimming and J lost 0 bases, with 14 bases between them. CDR3 size: 16 residues. It was from unfractionated whole blood that total RNA was extracted. In the library, unique molecular identifiers were attached to individual cDNA molecules. In the authors' workflow: Per-sample TCR counts ranged from about 23,224 to 750,000, median roughly 98,000. Each CDR3 protein is one row after TCRdb ran MiXCR on the reads. Clone size and V and J calls follow TCRdb, not the original study. The sample consists of about 120,000 distinct CDR3 sequences, less than 10% of them appearing once. Comment on this clonotype: Its cognate antigen is unknown.

General study results and limits: No alteration of TCRs above 1 in 1000 frequency was seen with DPC sensitization.

The origin of this receptor is a human donor in good health. Some clones in this sample may be carry-over from other donors' samples. Sample: whole blood. V usage is TRBV5-1 and J usage is TRBJ1-3; perhaps TRBD1 as D (5 bases). The CDR3 bases are TGCGCCAGCAGCCTGGGACGCTCGAGCTCTGGAAACACCATATATTTT. Protein: CASSLGRSSSGNTIYF.